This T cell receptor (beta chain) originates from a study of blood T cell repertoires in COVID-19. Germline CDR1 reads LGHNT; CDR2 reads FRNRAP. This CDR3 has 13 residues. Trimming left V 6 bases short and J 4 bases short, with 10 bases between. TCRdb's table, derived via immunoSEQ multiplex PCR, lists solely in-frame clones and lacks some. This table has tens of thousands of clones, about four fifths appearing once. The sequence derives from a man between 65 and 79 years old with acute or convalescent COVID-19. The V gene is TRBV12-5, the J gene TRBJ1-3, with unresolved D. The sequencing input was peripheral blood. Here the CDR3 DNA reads TGTGCTAGTGGGGCGGATCGGGGAAACACCATATATTTT. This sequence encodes CASGADRGNTIYF.